Included here is one T cell receptor beta chain sequence, with context. The antigen is unknown. The data were obtained in a study of molecular identifiers for immune sequencing clone quantification. Notes on the study in general: In CMV-specific effectors, clones above 20 copies held over 98% of molecules; naive, under 1%. Identical TCR molecules can share a barcode, and this sharing could underestimate highly expanded clone sizes. Roughly 940,000 naive cells reportedly did not prevent detection of spiked Jurkat TCR RNA from one cell.

Source material for naive CD8 libraries was about 19,000 to 1,000,000 sorted cells, with 10%, 30% or 50% RNA. MiXCR, run by TCRdb on the PCR reads, gives a single entry per CDR3 protein. The table has over 550,000 distinct CDR3 sequences, approximately 24% seen once. This TCR was sampled from a human donor in good health. Some libraries in this study had Jurkat cell RNA spiked in. What was sequenced was naive CD8+ T cells from blood, with Jurkat cell RNA spiked in. Subset specified: FACS-sorted CD8+CD4-CCR7+CD45RA+ naive T cells.

The CDR3 nucleotides are TGTGCCAGCAGCAAGCCTCTCACACAGGTAGCAGGGGCCAACGTCCTGACTTTC. It encodes CASSKPLTQVAGANVLTF. The V and J genes are TRBV7-3 and TRBJ2-6, with D possibly being TRBD1 (5 bases). Germline V gene data show CDR1 as SGHTA and CDR2 as FQGTGA. V dropped 5 bases and J dropped 4 bases, with 21 bases sitting between them. The CDR3 consists of 18 residues. The full variable domain, in which reference TRBV7-3 and TRBJ2-6 provide the parts outside the CDR3, is GAGVSQTPSNKVTEKGKYVELRCDPISGHTALYWYRQSLGQGPEFLIYFQGTGAADDSGLPNDRFFAVRPEGSVSTLKIQRTERGDSAVYLCASSKPLTQVAGANVLTFGAGSRLTVL.